This T cell receptor beta chain was captured by sequencing in a study of blood T cell repertoires in COVID-19. In the study overall: Samples taken during acute and convalescent COVID-19 were collected in the United States, Italy and Spain.

The CDR3 runs to 13 residues. Germline values: CDR1 SGHRS, CDR2 YFSETQ. V was cut by 0 bases and J by 3 bases, with 6 bases left in between. Enrollees, about 18 to 89 years old, lived in about two dozen US areas. Note on this clone: Other DNA sequences of this sample code for an identical CDR3.

In the study's own analysis: Quantification of nucleated cells was approximated via reference gene primer amplification. Sequencing used immunoSEQ multiplex PCR; TCRdb keeps in-frame clones, though not all of them. V and J calls and clone size follow that table, whereas D and trimming were derived from the DNA. This table holds more than 400,000 clones, 87% found once. Sequencing used PBMCs or T cells enriched from blood (not recorded which). The chain couples TRBV5-1 to TRBJ2-5; unclear D gene. The clonotype was recovered from a woman between 18 and 29 years old who had recovered from COVID-19. The CDR3, as DNA: TGCGCCAGCAGCTTGGCGGCGGAAGAGACCCAGTACTTC. The encoded protein is CASSLAAEETQYF.